The next 29 T cell receptor beta chains were all read from a single sample in a study of blood T cell repertoires in COVID-19. Here immunoSEQ multiplex PCR was the method, and the copy in TCRdb shows in-frame clones only, minus some. The profile shows some 33,000 clones, roughly nine tenths of them singletons. Sequences were obtained from peripheral blood. Receptors originate from a human donor in a cohort sampled during active COVID-19.

The chain has TRBV10-3 and TRBJ2-3, with TRBD1 matching 10 bases. The germline V gene encodes CDR1 ENHRY and CDR2 SYGVKD. This CDR3 region has 16 residues. The V and J ends lost 0 bases and 8 bases, in that order; junction bases with no gene match: 8. CDR3 sequence (DNA): TGTGCCATCAGTGAGTCGCCAACCGGGACAGGGGTTACGCAGTATTTT. Translating it yields CAISESPTGTGVTQYF.

The chain is built from TRBV2 and TRBJ2-1, with D possibly TRBD2 on 5 matching bases. V was cut by 3 bases and J by 9 bases, with 9 bases left in between. Germline CDR1 SNHLY, CDR2 FYNNEI. This CDR3 spans 12 amino acids. The CDR3 reads CASSDTAGEQFF. The CDR3 region has the DNA TGTGCCAGCAGTGATACCGCGGGTGAGCAGTTCTTC.

The chain links TRBV4-3 to TRBJ2-1, with unresolved D. Germline CDR1 LGHNA, CDR2 YSLEER. Trimming cost V 3 bases and J 2 bases, with 8 bases left between them. This CDR3 contains 14 residues. The CDR3 region has the DNA TGCGCCAGCAGCCATTGGCAACCCTACAATGAGCAGTTCTTC. Translating gives CASSHWQPYNEQFF.

V is TRBV6-2 or TRBV6-3 and J is TRBJ2-7; the D gene is possibly TRBD1 (5 bases). The CDR3 length is 13 residues. V gave up 6 bases and J gave up 3 bases, with 12 bases separating them. The germline CDR1 and CDR2 sequences are MNHEY and SVGEGT. Here the CDR3 DNA reads TGTGCCAGCAGCTTCGGACATAACTACGAGCAGTACGTC. It codes for CASSFGHNYEQYV.

The chain combines TRBV3-1 (or the pseudogene TRBV3-2) with TRBJ1-1, with D unresolved. The CDR3 extends over 15 amino acids. V was trimmed by 1 base and J by 0 bases, leaving 9 bases between them. Germline CDR1 and CDR2: LGHDT and YNNKEL (reference sequence). The CDR3 DNA reads as TGTGCCAGCAGCCAAGTCTCACTACTGAACACTGAAGCTTTCTTT. Translation: CASSQVSLLNTEAFF.

This clone appeared a single time. The chain is built from TRBV29-1 and TRBJ2-7, with D maybe TRBD2 (6 bases). With 3 bases removed from V and 4 bases from J, the gap between germline ends came to 16 bases. Germline assignment: CDR1 SQVTM and CDR2 ANQGSEA. The CDR3 loop spans 14 amino acids. The CDR3: CSVERDGRMYEQYV. CDR3 sequence (DNA): TGCAGCGTTGAGCGGGACGGACGTATGTACGAGCAGTACGTC.

J is TRBJ2-1 and V is TRBV5-1; D is perhaps TRBD1 (6 bases). CDR3 length: 17 residues. The germline V gene has CDR1 SGHRS and CDR2 YFSETQ. Trimming cost V 4 bases and J 4 bases, with 21 bases left between them. The CDR3 bases are TGCGCCAGCAGCCGAATGGGTATGGAGGACAGATACAATGAGCAGTTCTTC. Its translation: CASSRMGMEDRYNEQFF.

CDR3 amino acids: CASSYGPATNYGYTF. The DNA of the CDR3 is TGTGCCAGCAGTTACGGGCCAGCCACTAACTATGGCTACACCTTC. The chain combines TRBV6-6 with TRBJ1-2; D call uncertain. In germline, CDR1 is MNHNY, CDR2 SVGAGI (reference sequence). V shed 2 bases and J shed 0 bases, with 10 bases lying between them. This CDR3 region has 15 residues.

The chain employs TRBV7-2 and TRBJ1-1; D is unclear. From germline, CDR1 is SGHTA and CDR2 FQGNSA. Trimming pared 3 bases from V and 5 bases from J, leaving 7 bases between. The CDR3 loop spans 12 amino acids. CDR3 residues: CASSFYGTEAFF. The CDR3 bases are TGTGCCAGCAGCTTCTACGGGACTGAAGCTTTCTTT.

The gene calls are TRBV11-1 and TRBJ1-6; maybe TRBD1 (6 bases). The V gene's germline CDR1 is SGHAT and CDR2 FQDESV (reference sequence). CDR3 length: 15 amino acids. Trimming left V 5 bases short and J 11 bases short, with 19 bases between. The CDR3 reads CASSSSGTSLTPLHF. CDR3 DNA: TGTGCCAGCAGCAGTTCCGGGACAAGTCTAACACCCCTCCACTTT.

This chain joins TRBV7-8 and TRBJ1-5, with 10 bases fitting TRBD1. The junction had 2 bases not matched to a gene; V was cut back by 4 bases and J by 5 bases. The CDR3 spans 14 residues. Looked up from germline, CDR1 is SGHVS and CDR2 is FQNEAQ. The CDR3 loop reads CASSWTGGDQPQHF. For the CDR3, the DNA is TGTGCCAGCAGCTGGACAGGGGGGGATCAGCCCCAGCATTTT.

The chain carries TRBV19 and TRBJ2-3, with 11 bases identical to TRBD2. The ends lost 4 bases at V and 6 bases at J; junction bases unmatched: 12. This CDR3 region has 17 residues. Germline CDR1 LNHDA, CDR2 SQIVND (reference sequence). CDR3 coding DNA: TGTGCCAGTAGTAGCTGGACTAGCGGGTCTTTGGGGGATACGCAGTATTTT. Encoded protein: CASSSWTSGSLGDTQYF.

The CDR3 region is CASSLGGLAGANVLTF. For the CDR3, the DNA is TGTGCCAGCAGCTTGGGCGGACTGGCCGGGGCCAACGTCCTGACTTTC. The chain employs TRBV5-4 and TRBJ2-6, with TRBD2 as a possible D gene (5 bases). The CDR3 spans 16 residues. Looked up from germline, CDR1 is SGHNT and CDR2 is YYREEE (reference sequence). The ends were cut back, 0 bases at V and 4 bases at J, with 11 bases in the middle.

J is TRBJ1-2 and V is TRBV5-4, with 7 bases aligning to TRBD1. The length of the CDR3 is 14 residues. Germline-derived CDR1 and CDR2 are SGHNT and YYREEE (reference sequence). Trimming removed 3 bases from V and 6 bases from J; junction bases left unmatched: 8. The CDR3 DNA follows: TGTGCCAGCAGCTCCAGGGGGATGGGAAATGGCTACACCTTC. Encoded protein: CASSSRGMGNGYTF.

This clone occurred once. CDR3 nucleotides: TGTGCCAGCAGGACGGGGAATTCACCCCTCCACTTT. It translates to CASRTGNSPLHF. The V gene is TRBV6-4, the J gene TRBJ1-6; no reliable D call. This CDR3 spans 12 amino acids. Trimming left V 6 bases short and J 7 bases short, with 7 bases between. CDR1 MRHNA and CDR2 SNTAGT come from the germline V gene.

The rearrangement links TRBV7-3 to TRBJ2-3; the match to TRBD2 covers 10 bases. CDR3 length equals 17 residues. Looked up from germline, CDR1 is SGHTA and CDR2 is FQGTGA. J lost 0 bases, V lost 4 bases, and 7 bases had no gene match. The CDR3 nucleotides read TGTGCCAGCAGCTCTAGCGGGAGTGGTCCTAGCACAGATACGCAGTATTTT. It codes for CASSSSGSGPSTDTQYF.

The V and J genes are TRBV4-2 and TRBJ2-1; D not certain. This CDR3 spans 15 amino acids. Trimming removed 0 bases at V and 0 bases at J, with 6 bases between. Germline V lookup: CDR1 LGHNA, CDR2 YNFKEQ. CDR3: CASSQDWSSYNEQFF. CDR3 coding DNA: TGTGCCAGCAGCCAAGACTGGAGCTCCTACAATGAGCAGTTCTTC.

The V call is TRBV5-1, the J call TRBJ2-3; 7 bases agree with TRBD1. The ends lost 5 bases at V and 5 bases at J; junction bases unmatched: 5. The CDR3 covers 13 residues. The germline CDR1 and CDR2 sequences are SGHRS and YFSETQ. CDR3 DNA sequence: TGCGCCAGCAGAGAGGGGGCTATAGATACGCAGTATTTT. Translated, it gives CASREGAIDTQYF.

The chain links TRBV3-1 (or the pseudogene TRBV3-2) to TRBJ1-2; perhaps TRBD1 as D (5 bases). This CDR3 is built from 14 residues. Trimming shortened V by 3 bases and J by 4 bases, and 12 bases separated the two germline ends. CDR1 LGHDT and CDR2 YNNKEL come from the germline V gene (reference sequence). The CDR3 sequence: CASSQRQGSYGYTF. Written as DNA, the CDR3 is TGTGCCAGCAGCCAGAGGCAGGGAAGCTATGGCTACACCTTC.

CDR3 in DNA: TGCGCCAGCAGCTGGCAGGGTACTGAAGCTTTCTTT. It specifies CASSWQGTEAFF. The rearrangement uses TRBV5-1 and TRBJ1-1, with a weak D call TRBD1 (5 bases). Germline CDR1 and CDR2: SGHRS and YFSETQ. V was shortened by 3 bases and J by 5 bases, with 8 bases between the two germline ends. CDR3 size: 12 residues.

This clone was seen a few times. CDR3 protein: CASSRPGQGGNQPQHF. Here the CDR3 DNA reads TGTGCCAGCAGTCGACCGGGACAGGGAGGCAATCAGCCCCAGCATTTT. The chain combines TRBV6-6 with TRBJ1-5, with 9 bases identical to TRBD1. Germline V CDR1 and CDR2: MNHNY, SVGAGI (reference sequence). J was trimmed by 2 bases and V by 5 bases; bases with no gene match: 7. CDR3 length: 16 residues.

The rearrangement uses TRBV9 and TRBJ2-5; 8 bases are a match to TRBD2. The V segment lost 7 bases and the J segment 2 bases; nucleotides outside the gene matches: 13. From germline, CDR1 is SGDLS and CDR2 YYNGEE. The CDR3 has 16 residues. The CDR3 spells CASEKRGSGKQETQYF. DNA of the CDR3: TGTGCCAGCGAAAAGAGGGGTAGCGGGAAGCAAGAGACCCAGTACTTC.

The CDR3: CASRWLAGHNEQFF. CDR3 DNA: TGTGCCAGTAGATGGCTAGCGGGGCACAATGAGCAGTTCTTC. This chain links TRBV19 with TRBJ2-1; 9 bases align to TRBD2. The CDR3 contains 14 residues. V was clipped by 6 bases and J by 5 bases; unmatched bases: 5. Germline CDR1 and CDR2: LNHDA and SQIVND (reference sequence).

J is TRBJ1-2 and V is TRBV11-3; perhaps TRBD1 as D (6 bases). The V gene lost 5 bases and the J gene lost 8 bases, with 18 bases spanning the gap. The CDR3 runs 14 residues. The V gene's germline CDR1 is SGHNT and CDR2 YENEEA. In nucleotides, the CDR3 is TGTGCCAGCAGCCACCAGGGGCCGGGGAGCGGCTACACCTTC. Its protein product is CASSHQGPGSGYTF.

The genes are TRBV5-8 and TRBJ1-2, with TRBD1 identical over 10 bases. This CDR3 is built from 14 residues. Germline assignment: CDR1 SGHTS and CDR2 YDEGEE. The V segment lost 0 bases and the J segment 7 bases; nucleotides outside the gene matches: 3. The CDR3 DNA follows: TGTGCCAGCAGCTTGGCGGGACAGGGGTTTGGCTACACCTTC. This translates into CASSLAGQGFGYTF.

V and J are TRBV14 and TRBJ1-4; D remains ambiguous. With 2 bases removed from V and 2 bases from J, the gap between germline ends came to 18 bases. Germline V gives CDR1 SGHDN, CDR2 FVKESK. CDR3 length equals 18 residues. The CDR3 protein is CASSQFPTTENTNEKLFF. CDR3 nucleotide sequence: TGTGCCAGCAGCCAATTCCCGACTACGGAGAACACTAATGAAAAACTGTTTTTT.

J is TRBJ2-3 and V is TRBV28; 7 positions match TRBD1. Germline CDR1 is MDHEN and CDR2 is SYDVKM. The CDR3 runs 14 residues. The trim removed 4 bases at V and 0 bases at J, leaving 1 base unmatched. The CDR3 DNA reads TGTGCCAGCAGTTCGGGACAGAGCACAGATACGCAGTATTTT. This sequence encodes CASSSGQSTDTQYF.

In DNA form, the CDR3 reads TGCGCCAGCAGACTTGCCGGGACAGGGGGCGCAGATACGCAGTATTTT. Translating it yields CASRLAGTGGADTQYF. V and J are TRBV5-1 and TRBJ2-3, with 12 bases aligning to TRBD1. CDR1 is SGHRS and CDR2 is YFSETQ in the germline V gene. The CDR3 contains 16 residues. Trimming took 5 bases from V and 4 from J; bases not matched to a gene: 8.

CDR3 bases: TGTGCCAGCAGTTACTCGACATTGACAGGGAACACTGAAGCTTTCTTT. Amino acids: CASSYSTLTGNTEAFF. V is TRBV6-2 or TRBV6-3 and J is TRBJ1-1, with D tentatively TRBD1 (6 bases). Looked up from germline, CDR1 is MNHEY and CDR2 is SVGEGT. Deletions cut 0 bases from V and 1 base from J, with 12 bases between. The CDR3 extends over 16 amino acids.